In this sample, the clone carrying this T cell receptor beta chain turned up once. This entry is derived from a study of chemoradiotherapy in HPV16-positive cancers. The table came from immunoSEQ multiplex PCR; TCRdb's copy has only in-frame clones and leaves some out. This table holds about 25,000 clones, over 85% found once. V lost 1 base and J 7 bases, leaving 9 bases between the germline ends. Germline V gene sequence: CDR1 SGHTS, CDR2 YDEGEE. CDR3 size: 12 residues. This receptor was obtained from a human donor with HPV-associated anogenital cancer. This chain connects TRBV5-8 to TRBJ2-7; a weak D match, TRBD2 (7 bases). The sequenced sample was blood, obtained from a patient who underwent chemoradiotherapy. The CDR3 nucleotides read TGTGCCAGCAGCTTGAGGGGGGGGGAGCAGTACTTC. Encoded protein: CASSLRGGEQYF.